These 24 T cell receptor beta chains came from one sample sequenced in a study of blood T cell repertoires in COVID-19 (dated by TCRdb to 2020 to 2022). The library was obtained by the immunoSEQ multiplex PCR assay. The source is immuneACCESS, and TCRdb retained only in-frame sequences with V and J called. Part of the clones is not carried over; for the studies checked, unresolved V genes explain less than half of this, and the remainder is unexplained. The table for this sample lists 150,000 to 200,000 clones; roughly 87% of them were counted only once. The top ten constitute 2% to 2.5% of the sample. Specimen: PBMCs or T cells enriched from blood (not recorded which). The receptor set was obtained from a woman aged 25 to 45 who had recovered from COVID-19.

The V and J genes are TRBV5-1 and TRBJ1-2; the D is unclear. V lost 0 bases to trimming and J lost 7 bases, with 16 bases between them. Germline values: CDR1 SGHRS, CDR2 YFSETQ. The CDR3 covers 15 residues. The CDR3, as DNA: TGCGCCAGCAGCTTGGTTGATTTTACAGATCCTGGCTACACCTTC. Residues: CASSLVDFTDPGYTF.

This clone occurred a few times. V is TRBV5-1 and J is TRBJ2-3; TRBD2 might be the D (6 bases). With 0 bases removed from V and 0 bases from J, the gap between germline ends came to 26 bases. The CDR3 has 21 residues. Per germline, CDR1 SGHRS and CDR2 YFSETQ. The CDR3 DNA reads as TGCGCCAGCAGCTTGGATGACTGGGCGGGGTACGAGGACTTTAGCACAGATACGCAGTATTTT. It yields the protein CASSLDDWAGYEDFSTDTQYF.

This chain joins TRBV7-2 and TRBJ1-6, with 9 bases identical to TRBD1. The CDR3 has 15 amino acids. Germline V CDR1 and CDR2: SGHTA, FQGNSA. The trim removed 5 bases at V and 9 bases at J, leaving 8 bases unmatched. The CDR3 region has the DNA TGTGCCAGCAGCAACTTCGGGACAGGGCTTTCACCCCTCCACTTT. Translated: CASSNFGTGLSPLHF. Supplemented by reference TRBV7-2 and TRBJ1-6, the full variable domain reads GAGVSQSPSNKVTEKGKDVELRCDPISGHTALYWYRQSLGQGLEFLIYFQGNSAPDKSGLPSDRFSAERTGGSVSTLTIQRTQQEDSAVYLCASSNFGTGLSPLHFGNGTRLTVT.

The genes are TRBV29-1 and TRBJ1-2; D might be TRBD1 (6 bases). Trimming left V 6 bases short and J 0 bases short, with 23 bases between. CDR1 SQVTM and CDR2 ANQGSEA come from the germline V gene. CDR3 length: 17 residues. The CDR3 here is CSVDQDSFSGANYGYTF. CDR3 DNA: TGCAGCGTCGATCAGGACAGTTTTAGTGGCGCTAACTATGGCTACACCTTC.

The rearrangement joins TRBV21-1 to TRBJ1-1. TRBV21-1 is tagged as a pseudogene. The CDR3 is made up of 15 amino acids. CDR3 nucleotides: TGTGCCAGCAGCAATTTAGTCAACTTGAACACTGAAGCTTTCTTT. It specifies CASSNLVNLNTEAFF.

This clone was detected only a few times. CDR3 nucleotide sequence: TGTGCCAGCAGTAGAGAAGTGAACACTGAAGCTTTCTTT. This translates into CASSREVNTEAFF. The chain has TRBV12-3 or TRBV12-4 and TRBJ1-1; D call uncertain. V lost 5 bases, J lost 0 bases, and 7 bases lay in between. The CDR3 length is 13 residues.

The V gene is TRBV25-1, the J gene TRBJ2-1, with 8 nucleotides matching TRBD2. Germline V gene data show CDR1 as MGHDK and CDR2 as SYGVNS. CDR3 length: 15 residues. V was pared by 2 bases and J by 6 bases, with 6 bases of the junction left unmatched. The CDR3 protein is CASSETGLGFNEQFF. The CDR3 nucleotides read TGTGCCAGCAGTGAAACGGGACTAGGGTTCAATGAGCAGTTCTTC.

The genes are TRBV2 and TRBJ1-1; 7 bases line up with TRBD1. Germline loops: CDR1 SNHLY, CDR2 FYNNEI. Trimming removed 11 bases from V and 1 base from J; junction bases left unmatched: 4. The CDR3 extends over 12 amino acids. CDR3 sequence: CACQGENTEAFF. The CDR3 bases are TGTGCCTGTCAGGGGGAGAACACTGAAGCTTTCTTT.

The chain carries TRBV7-9 and TRBJ1-2; 7 bases match TRBD1. J was trimmed by 2 bases and V by 6 bases; bases with no gene match: 0. Germline CDR1 and CDR2: SEHNR and FQNEAQ (reference sequence). The CDR3 is 12 residues long. DNA for the CDR3: TGTGCCAGCAGGGGACAGAACTATGGCTACACCTTC. Translating it yields CASRGQNYGYTF.

The chain is built from TRBV12-5 and TRBJ2-1; TRBD2 agrees at 15 bases. The CDR3 has 15 amino acids. V shed 6 bases and J 10 bases; nucleotides not matched to a gene: 7. Germline values: CDR1 LGHNT, CDR2 FRNRAP. CDR3 DNA sequence: TGTGCTAGTGGCTGGACTAGCGGGGGGGCCGGAGAGCAGTTCTTC. Translation: CASGWTSGGAGEQFF.

The sample holds one count of this clone. This chain uses TRBV11-1 with TRBJ2-4; 7 bases are a match to TRBD1. V lost 4 bases, J lost 8 bases, and 8 bases stayed unmatched. The CDR3 runs 14 residues. CDR1 is SGHAT, CDR2 FQDESV, per germline (reference sequence). In DNA, the CDR3 is TGTGCCAGCAGCTCCCACCGGGACAGCGACATTCAGTACTTC. This gives the protein CASSSHRDSDIQYF.

The chain links TRBV28 to TRBJ1-3, with D unclear. Trimming pared 5 bases from V and 0 bases from J, leaving 5 bases between. The CDR3 covers 13 residues. Germline loops: CDR1 MDHEN, CDR2 SYDVKM. The CDR3 here is CASSMASGNTIYF. The CDR3 coding sequence is TGTGCCAGCAGTATGGCCTCTGGAAACACCATATATTTT.

This clone was observed a handful of times. This sequence joins TRBV2 and TRBJ2-2, with 9 bases matching TRBD1. Germline CDR1 and CDR2: SNHLY and FYNNEI. V shed 8 bases and J 5 bases; nucleotides not matched to a gene: 9. The CDR3 runs to 15 residues. The CDR3 protein is CASWGQGRITGELFF. DNA for the CDR3: TGTGCCAGCTGGGGACAGGGTAGAATTACCGGGGAGCTGTTTTTT.

The J gene is TRBJ2-1, the V gene TRBV19, with unresolved D. With 3 bases removed from V and 4 bases from J, the gap between germline ends came to 10 bases. The CDR3 is 14 amino acids. Germline values: CDR1 LNHDA, CDR2 SQIVND (reference sequence). The CDR3 bases are TGTGCCAGTAGTATGCGGATGGTATACAATGAGCAGTTCTTC. Protein product: CASSMRMVYNEQFF.

The chain links TRBV13 to TRBJ1-1; D is perhaps TRBD1 (5 bases). V lost 2 bases to trimming and J lost 6 bases, with 13 bases between them. The germline V gene encodes CDR1 PRHDT and CDR2 FYEKMQ (reference sequence). The CDR3 length is 14 residues. The CDR3 spells CASSLLQWGAEAFF. DNA of the CDR3: TGTGCCAGCAGCTTACTCCAGTGGGGCGCTGAAGCTTTCTTT.

The chain has TRBV12-3 or TRBV12-4 and TRBJ1-2; maybe TRBD1 (5 bases). This CDR3 comprises 13 residues. The germline V and J ends were trimmed by 7 bases and 5 bases, with 14 bases remaining between them. CDR3 region: CASKESRDYGYTF. DNA for the CDR3: TGTGCCAGCAAAGAGAGCAGGGATTATGGCTACACCTTC.

V and J are TRBV2 and TRBJ1-6; 7 bases match TRBD1. The germline V gene encodes CDR1 SNHLY and CDR2 FYNNEI. The length of the CDR3 is 15 residues. The V and J ends lost 3 bases and 6 bases, in that order; junction bases with no gene match: 5. CDR3 sequence reads: CASSDRDSLNSPLHF. The CDR3 DNA reads as TGTGCCAGCAGTGACCGGGACAGTCTTAATTCACCCCTCCACTTT. Together with reference TRBV2 and TRBJ1-6, the CDR3 gives the full variable domain: EPEVTQTPSHQVTQMGQEVILRCVPISNHLYFYWYRQILGQKVEFLVSFYNNEISEKSEIFDDQFSVERPDGSNFTLKIRSTKLEDSAMYFCASSDRDSLNSPLHFGNGTRLTVT.

In this sample, this clone turned up once. The J gene is TRBJ1-4, the V gene TRBV7-2; no reliable D call. CDR3 length equals 15 residues. V was cut by 3 bases and J by 1 base, with 9 bases left in between. The germline CDR1 and CDR2 sequences are SGHTA and FQGNSA. CDR3 in amino acids: CASSFRGETNEKLFF. The CDR3 DNA reads as TGTGCCAGCAGCTTCCGCGGAGAAACTAATGAAAAACTGTTTTTT. The full variable domain, its missing parts supplied by reference TRBV7-2 and TRBJ1-4, is GAGVSQSPSNKVTEKGKDVELRCDPISGHTALYWYRQSLGQGLEFLIYFQGNSAPDKSGLPSDRFSAERTGGSVSTLTIQRTQQEDSAVYLCASSFRGETNEKLFFGSGTQLSVL.

Here the CDR3 DNA reads TGCGCCAGCAGCTTGGGGAGGGACAGTGAAGGAGGAGCGTACTTC. Its protein product is CASSLGRDSEGGAYF. The gene calls are TRBV5-1 and TRBJ2-7; a possible D gene is TRBD1 (7 bases). Germline V CDR1 and CDR2: SGHRS, YFSETQ. The CDR3 loop spans 15 amino acids. V shed 0 bases and J shed 12 bases, with 22 bases lying between them.

This sequence joins TRBV16 and TRBJ1-5; possible D gene TRBD1, 6 bases. Germline values: CDR1 KGHSY, CDR2 FQNENV. The CDR3 covers 15 residues. V shed 0 bases and J shed 7 bases, with 13 bases lying between them. DNA for the CDR3: TGTGCCAGCAGCCAATCCGAAGGGCAGGGGCAGCCCCAGCATTTT. It translates to CASSQSEGQGQPQHF.

The chain has TRBV19 and TRBJ1-5; 7 nucleotides match TRBD1. CDR1 is LNHDA and CDR2 is SQIVND in the germline V gene (reference sequence). This CDR3 contains 14 residues. With 5 bases clipped from V and 5 bases from J, the junction kept 6 bases outside the gene matches. This CDR3 reads CASSLTGSHQPQHF. CDR3 in DNA: TGTGCCAGTAGTTTGACAGGGAGTCATCAGCCCCAGCATTTT.

The chain is built from TRBV6-2 or TRBV6-3 and TRBJ2-3; 9 nucleotides align to TRBD2. The CDR3 totals 18 residues. With V trimmed by 6 bases and J by 4 bases, 17 bases remained unmatched. Germline V gives CDR1 MNHEY, CDR2 SVGEGT. The CDR3 region has the DNA TGTGCCAGCAGCAACAACCCCGGACTAGCGATTGGGGCAGATACGCAGTATTTT. It yields the protein CASSNNPGLAIGADTQYF.

The chain joins TRBV27 to TRBJ1-1; D possibly corresponds to TRBD1 (6 bases). CDR3 size: 14 residues. Germline CDR1 is MNHEY and CDR2 is SMNVEV (reference sequence). Trimming stripped 4 bases from V and 4 bases from J, with 13 bases between. The DNA for the CDR3 is TGTGCCAGCAGTTCTCCGGGACAAAGCACTGAAGCTTTCTTT. Protein product: CASSSPGQSTEAFF.

The J gene is TRBJ1-1, the V gene TRBV5-1, with 9 positions matching TRBD1. The V segment lost 3 bases and the J segment 5 bases; nucleotides outside the gene matches: 8. This CDR3 comprises 15 residues. Germline V gene lookup returns CDR1 SGHRS and CDR2 YFSETQ. The CDR3 DNA sequence: TGCGCCAGCAGCTCAGCCGGGACAGGGCCAACTGAAGCTTTCTTT. This gives the protein CASSSAGTGPTEAFF.